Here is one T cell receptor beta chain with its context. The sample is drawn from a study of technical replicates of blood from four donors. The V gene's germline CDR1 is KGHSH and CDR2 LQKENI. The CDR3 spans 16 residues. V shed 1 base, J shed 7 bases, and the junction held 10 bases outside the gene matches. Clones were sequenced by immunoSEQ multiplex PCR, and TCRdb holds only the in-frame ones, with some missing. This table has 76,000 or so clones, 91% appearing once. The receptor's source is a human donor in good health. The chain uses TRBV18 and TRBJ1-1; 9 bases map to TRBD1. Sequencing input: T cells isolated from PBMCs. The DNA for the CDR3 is TGTGCCAGCTCACCACTAGAAACAGGGGGCGCCGGTGAAGCTTTCTTT. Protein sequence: CASSPLETGGAGEAFF. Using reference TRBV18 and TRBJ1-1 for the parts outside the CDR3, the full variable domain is NAGVMQNPRHLVRRRGQEARLRCSPMKGHSHVYWYRQLPEEGLKFMVYLQKENIIDESGMPKERFSAEFPKEGPSILRIQQVVRGDSAAYFCASSPLETGGAGEAFFGQGTRLTVV.